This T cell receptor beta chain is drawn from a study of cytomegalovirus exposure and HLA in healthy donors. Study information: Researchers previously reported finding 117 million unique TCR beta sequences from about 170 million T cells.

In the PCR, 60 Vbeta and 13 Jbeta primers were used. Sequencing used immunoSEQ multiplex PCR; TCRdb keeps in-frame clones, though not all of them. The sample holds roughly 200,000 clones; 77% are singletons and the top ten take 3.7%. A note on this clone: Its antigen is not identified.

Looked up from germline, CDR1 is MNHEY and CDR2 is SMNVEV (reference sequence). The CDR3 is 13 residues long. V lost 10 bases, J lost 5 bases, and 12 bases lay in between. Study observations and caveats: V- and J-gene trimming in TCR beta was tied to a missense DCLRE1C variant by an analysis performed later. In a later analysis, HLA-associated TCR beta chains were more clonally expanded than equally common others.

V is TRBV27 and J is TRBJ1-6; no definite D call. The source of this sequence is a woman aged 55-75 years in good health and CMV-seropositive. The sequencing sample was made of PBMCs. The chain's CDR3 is CATGRTDNSPLHF. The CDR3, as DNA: TGTGCCACCGGGAGGACGGATAATTCACCCCTCCACTTT.